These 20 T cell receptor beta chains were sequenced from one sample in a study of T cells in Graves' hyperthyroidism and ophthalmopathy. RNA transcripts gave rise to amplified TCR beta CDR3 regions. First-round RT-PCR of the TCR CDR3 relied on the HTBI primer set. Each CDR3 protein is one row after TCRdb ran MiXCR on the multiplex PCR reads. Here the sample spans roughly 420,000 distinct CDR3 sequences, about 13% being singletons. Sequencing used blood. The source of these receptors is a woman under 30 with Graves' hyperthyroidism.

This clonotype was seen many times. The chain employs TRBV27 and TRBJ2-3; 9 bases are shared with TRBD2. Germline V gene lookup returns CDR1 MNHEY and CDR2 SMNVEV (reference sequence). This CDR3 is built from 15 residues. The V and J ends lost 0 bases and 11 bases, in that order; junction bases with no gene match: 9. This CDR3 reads CASSLSASGAMGQYF. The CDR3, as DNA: TGTGCCAGCAGTTTATCGGCTAGCGGGGCTATGGGGCAGTATTTT.

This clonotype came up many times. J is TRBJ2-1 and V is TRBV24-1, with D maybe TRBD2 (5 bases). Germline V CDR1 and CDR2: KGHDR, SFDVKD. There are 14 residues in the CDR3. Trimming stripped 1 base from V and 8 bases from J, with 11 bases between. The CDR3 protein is CATSDLALADEQFF. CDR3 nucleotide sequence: TGTGCCACCAGTGATTTAGCCCTAGCAGATGAGCAGTTCTTC.

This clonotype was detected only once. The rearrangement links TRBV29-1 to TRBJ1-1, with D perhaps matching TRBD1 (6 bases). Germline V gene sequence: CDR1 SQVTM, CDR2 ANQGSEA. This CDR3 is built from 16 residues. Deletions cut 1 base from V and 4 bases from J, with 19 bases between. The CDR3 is CSVEATTGGRATEAFF. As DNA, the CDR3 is TGCAGCGTTGAAGCCACGACCGGGGGGCGAGCCACTGAAGCTTTCTTT.

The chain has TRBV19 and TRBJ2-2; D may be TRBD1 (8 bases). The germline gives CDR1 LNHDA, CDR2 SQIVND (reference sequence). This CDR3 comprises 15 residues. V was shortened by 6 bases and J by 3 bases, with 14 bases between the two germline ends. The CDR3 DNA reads TGTGCCAGTAGACAACAGGGGGGGGACACCGGGGAGCTGTTTTTT. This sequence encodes CASRQQGGDTGELFF.

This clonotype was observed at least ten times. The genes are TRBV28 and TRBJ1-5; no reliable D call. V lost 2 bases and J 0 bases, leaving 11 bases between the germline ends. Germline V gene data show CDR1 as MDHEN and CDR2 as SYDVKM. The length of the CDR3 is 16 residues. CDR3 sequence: CASSLHSGNSNQPQHF. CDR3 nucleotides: TGTGCCAGCAGTTTACACAGTGGGAATAGCAATCAGCCCCAGCATTTT.

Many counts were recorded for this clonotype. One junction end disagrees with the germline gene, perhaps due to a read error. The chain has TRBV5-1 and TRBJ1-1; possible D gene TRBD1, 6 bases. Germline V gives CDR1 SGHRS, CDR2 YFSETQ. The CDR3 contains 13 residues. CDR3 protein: CANSGRQDTEAFF. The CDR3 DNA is TGCGCCAACAGCGGGCGACAGGACACTGAAGCTTTCTTT.

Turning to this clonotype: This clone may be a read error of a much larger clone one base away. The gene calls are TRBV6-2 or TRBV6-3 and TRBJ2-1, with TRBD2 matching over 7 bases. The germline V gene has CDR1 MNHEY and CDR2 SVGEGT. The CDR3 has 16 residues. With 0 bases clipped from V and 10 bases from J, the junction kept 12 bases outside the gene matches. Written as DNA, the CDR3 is TGTGCCAGCAGTTACTCGAAAAGCGGGACTCCATACGAGCAGTTCTTC. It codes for CASSYSKSGTPYEQFF.

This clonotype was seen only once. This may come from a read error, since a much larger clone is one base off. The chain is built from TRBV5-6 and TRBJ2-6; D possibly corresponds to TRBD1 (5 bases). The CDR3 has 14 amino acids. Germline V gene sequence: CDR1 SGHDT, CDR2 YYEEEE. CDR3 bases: TGTGCCAGCAGCCCGGTTGGTGGGGCCGACGTCCTGACTTTC. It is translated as CASSPVGGADVLTF. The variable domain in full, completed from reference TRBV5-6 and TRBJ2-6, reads DAGVTQSPTHLIKTRGQQVTLRCSPKSGHDTVSWYQQALGQGPQFIFQYYEEEERQRGNFPDRFSGHQFPNYSSELNVNALLLGDSALYLCASSPVGGADVLTFGAGSRLTVL.

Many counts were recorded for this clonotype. CDR3 in amino acids: CSARVEGTEAFF. CDR3 bases: TGCAGTGCTAGAGTGGAGGGGACTGAAGCTTTCTTT. The chain is built from TRBV20-1 and TRBJ1-1, with D possibly matching TRBD1 (5 bases). In germline, CDR1 is DFQATT, CDR2 SNEGSKA (reference sequence). Trimming cost V 1 base and J 5 bases, with 8 bases left between them. This CDR3 has 12 residues.

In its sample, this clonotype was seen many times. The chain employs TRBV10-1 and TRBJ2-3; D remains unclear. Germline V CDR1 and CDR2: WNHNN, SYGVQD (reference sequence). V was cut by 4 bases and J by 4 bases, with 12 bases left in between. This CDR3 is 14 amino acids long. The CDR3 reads CASSVEFGADTQYF. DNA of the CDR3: TGCGCCAGCAGTGTTGAGTTCGGTGCAGATACGCAGTATTTT.

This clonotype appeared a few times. Here the CDR3 reads CSAVLAAHYNEQFF. The CDR3 region has the DNA TGCAGCGCTGTACTAGCGGCTCACTACAATGAGCAGTTCTTC. The rearrangement joins TRBV29-1 to TRBJ2-1; 8 nucleotides line up with TRBD2. Germline assignment: CDR1 SQVTM and CDR2 ANQGSEA. The CDR3 contains 14 residues. Trimming at V came to 7 bases and at J to 3 bases, leaving 8 bases not matched to a gene.

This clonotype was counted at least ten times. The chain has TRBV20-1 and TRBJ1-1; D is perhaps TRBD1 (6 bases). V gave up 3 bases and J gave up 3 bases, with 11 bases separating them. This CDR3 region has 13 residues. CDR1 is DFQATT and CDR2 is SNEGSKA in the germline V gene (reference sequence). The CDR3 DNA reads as TGCAGTGCTAGCGGGGGGCCGGACACTGAAGCTTTCTTT. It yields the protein CSASGGPDTEAFF.

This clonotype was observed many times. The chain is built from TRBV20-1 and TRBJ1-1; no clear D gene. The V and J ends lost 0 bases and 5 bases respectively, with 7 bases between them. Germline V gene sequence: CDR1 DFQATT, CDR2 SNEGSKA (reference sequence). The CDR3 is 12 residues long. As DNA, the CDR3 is TGCAGTGCTAGAGATCCGCCTACTGAAGCTTTCTTT. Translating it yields CSARDPPTEAFF.

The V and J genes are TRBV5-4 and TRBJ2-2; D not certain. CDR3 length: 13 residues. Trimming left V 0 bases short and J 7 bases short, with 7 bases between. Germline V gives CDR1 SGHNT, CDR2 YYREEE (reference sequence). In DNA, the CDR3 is TGTGCCAGCAGCTTGGTAGGGATCGGGGAGCTGTTTTTT. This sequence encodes CASSLVGIGELFF.

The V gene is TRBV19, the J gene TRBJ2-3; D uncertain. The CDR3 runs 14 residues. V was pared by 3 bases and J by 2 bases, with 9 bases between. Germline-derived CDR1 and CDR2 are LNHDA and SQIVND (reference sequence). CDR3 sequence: CASSMYISTDTQYF. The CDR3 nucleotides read TGTGCCAGTAGTATGTACATTTCCACAGATACGCAGTATTTT.

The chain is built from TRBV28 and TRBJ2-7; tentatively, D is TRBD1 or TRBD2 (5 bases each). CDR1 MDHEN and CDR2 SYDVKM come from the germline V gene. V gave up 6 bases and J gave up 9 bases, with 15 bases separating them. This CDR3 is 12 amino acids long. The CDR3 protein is CASSLGPLGQYF. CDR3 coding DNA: TGTGCCAGCAGCCTGGGACCCCTAGGGCAGTACTTC.

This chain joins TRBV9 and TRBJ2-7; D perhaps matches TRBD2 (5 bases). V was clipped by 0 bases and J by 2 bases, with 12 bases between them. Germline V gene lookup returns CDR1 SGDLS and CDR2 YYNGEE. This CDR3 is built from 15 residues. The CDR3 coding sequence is TGTGCCAGCAGCGTAGCAGCGGCCCCAACCTACGAGCAGTACTTC. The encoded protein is CASSVAAAPTYEQYF.

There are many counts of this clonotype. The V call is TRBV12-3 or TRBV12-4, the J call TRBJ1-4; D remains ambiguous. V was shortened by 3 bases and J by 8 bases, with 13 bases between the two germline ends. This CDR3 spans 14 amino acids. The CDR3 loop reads CASSLVNTAEKLFF. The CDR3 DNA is TGTGCCAGCAGTTTGGTCAACACGGCAGAAAAACTGTTTTTT.

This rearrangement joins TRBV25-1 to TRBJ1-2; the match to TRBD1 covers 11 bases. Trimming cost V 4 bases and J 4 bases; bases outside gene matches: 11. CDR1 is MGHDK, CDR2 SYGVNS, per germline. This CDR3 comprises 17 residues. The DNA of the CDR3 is TGTGCCAGCAGTGGAGGACAGGGGGCTAGCGGCCCCTATGGCTACACCTTC. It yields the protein CASSGGQGASGPYGYTF.

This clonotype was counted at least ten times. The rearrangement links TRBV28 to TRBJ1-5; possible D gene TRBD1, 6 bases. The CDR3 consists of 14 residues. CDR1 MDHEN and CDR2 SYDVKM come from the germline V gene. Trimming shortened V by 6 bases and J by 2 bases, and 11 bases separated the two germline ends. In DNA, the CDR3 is TGTGCCAGCAGACTGGGACAACGCAATCAGCCCCAGCATTTT. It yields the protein CASRLGQRNQPQHF.